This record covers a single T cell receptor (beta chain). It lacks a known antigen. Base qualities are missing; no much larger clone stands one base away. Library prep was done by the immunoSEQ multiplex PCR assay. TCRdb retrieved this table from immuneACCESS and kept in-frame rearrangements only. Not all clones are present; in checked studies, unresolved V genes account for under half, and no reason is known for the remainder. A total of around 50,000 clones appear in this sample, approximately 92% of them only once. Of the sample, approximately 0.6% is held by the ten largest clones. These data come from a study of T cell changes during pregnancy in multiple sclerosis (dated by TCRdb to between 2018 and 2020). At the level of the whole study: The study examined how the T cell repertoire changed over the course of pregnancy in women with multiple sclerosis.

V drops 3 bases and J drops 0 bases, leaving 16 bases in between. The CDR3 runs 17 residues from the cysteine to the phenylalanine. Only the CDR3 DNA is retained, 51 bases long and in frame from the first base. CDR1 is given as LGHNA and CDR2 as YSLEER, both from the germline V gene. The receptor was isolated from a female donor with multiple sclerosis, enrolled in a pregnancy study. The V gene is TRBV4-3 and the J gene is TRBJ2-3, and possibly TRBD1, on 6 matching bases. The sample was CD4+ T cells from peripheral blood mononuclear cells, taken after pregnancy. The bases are TGCGCCAGCAGCCAGAAGCCCGGGACATCTAGCACAGATACGCAGTATTTT. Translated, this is CASSQKPGTSSTDTQYF.